This T cell receptor (beta chain) comes out of a study of blood T cell repertoires in COVID-19. Overall study: There were acute and convalescent COVID-19 samples, and they came from the United States, Italy and Spain.

V was cut by 0 bases and J by 7 bases, with 10 bases left in between. The CDR3 sequence is 13 residues long. In the authors' methods: Counts of nucleated cells, estimated from reference gene primer amplification, were obtained. Here immunoSEQ multiplex PCR was the method, and the copy in TCRdb shows in-frame clones only, minus some. V and J calls and clone size are given by that table; D and trimming were obtained from the DNA. The table lists about 290,000 clones, just under 85% of them singletons. This sequence joins TRBV12-3 or TRBV12-4 and TRBJ2-7, with D possibly TRBD2 on 5 matching bases. This clonotype was obtained from a woman aged 45-60 years with active or convalescent COVID-19. The sample consisted of peripheral blood. DNA of the CDR3: TGTGCCAGCAGTTTAGCGATGAGGACTGAGCAGTACTTC. Its translation is CASSLAMRTEQYF.